This T cell receptor (beta chain) was sequenced for a study of cytotoxic CD8 clonotypes in ibrutinib-treated CLL. Study information: Sample averages reached 250,000 to 300,000 productive templates and tens of thousands of productive rearrangements. Study-wide points: Progressing and sustained-remission patients had different sampling times.

The CDR3 contains 19 residues. Worth noting for this clone: What it binds is not known.

The source of roughly 2 micrograms of genomic DNA for TCR beta libraries was cryopreserved PBMCs. The data were produced by immunoSEQ multiplex PCR, yet TCRdb's version contains in-frame clones alone and is incomplete. The repertoire consists of approximately 92,000 clones, with around 77% occurring once and the leading ten covering 20% to 25%. This TCR was sampled from a human donor with chronic lymphocytic leukemia. The starting material was PBMCs, obtained after 24 months of ibrutinib treatment. The chain has TRBV21-1 and TRBJ2-4; the table calls TRBD2, which could not be checked here. TRBV21-1 is an annotated pseudogene. The CDR3: CASSKEAGTSGRPRYIQYF. The CDR3 bases are TGTGCCAGCAGCAAAGAGGCCGGGACTAGCGGTCGTCCCAGGTACATTCAGTACTTC.